This TCR beta chain was sequenced during a study of blood T cell repertoires in COVID-19. Overall study: Samples representing acute and convalescent COVID-19 were sourced from the United States, Italy and Spain.

Looked up from germline, CDR1 is KGHSH and CDR2 is LQKENI. The CDR3 sequence is 14 residues long. Assay: immunoSEQ multiplex PCR; the TCRdb copy retains only in-frame clones and omits some. The sample lists 200,000 to 300,000 clones; approximately 86% were seen once. In regard to this clone: An end of the junction differs from the germline gene, which may be a read error.

The rearrangement links TRBV18 to TRBJ2-2; TRBD1 might be the D (5 bases). Sequencing was done on a sample of peripheral blood. This TCR was sampled from a man younger than 45 with active or convalescent COVID-19. The CDR3 sequence is CASSPNVDQGALFF. As DNA, the CDR3 is TGTGCCAGCTCACCCAACGTAGACCAAGGGGCGCTGTTTTTT. Looking up the rest from reference TRBV18 and TRBJ2-2 gives the full variable domain: NAGVMQNPRHLVRRRGQEARLRCSPMKGHSHVYWYRQLPEEGLKFMVYLQKENIIDESGMPKERFSAEFPKEGPSILRIQQVVRGDSAAYFCASSPNVDQGALFFGEGSRLTVL.